Here is one T cell receptor beta chain with its context. Its antigen is unidentified. The CDR3 is 11 amino acids. Trimming stripped 5 bases from V and 8 bases from J, with 10 bases between. CDR1 and CDR2 (germline): SGHRS, YFSETQ. The data belong to a study of OX40 agonist ivuxolimab in advanced cancers. The overall study: Three patients showed partial responses: one hepatocellular carcinoma and two cutaneous melanoma cases. Overall study results and limits: Expanded clones were, on average, more numerous among CD8+ T cells than CD4+. In the 0.1-3.0 mg/kg groups, partial responders showed among the lowest expansion.

TCRdb keeps only in-frame clones here, not all; method: immunoSEQ multiplex PCR. The sample holds roughly 81,000 clones, 70% to 90% seen once. Specimen: CD4+ or CD8+ T cells sorted from blood, collected in a trial of the OX40 agonist ivuxolimab. The TCR comes from an adult with an advanced solid tumor such as melanoma, head and neck, liver or kidney cancer. The rearrangement links TRBV5-1 to TRBJ1-1; maybe TRBD1 (5 bases). The CDR3 DNA reads TGCGCCAGCAGTTTCCGGGACGAAGCTTTCTTT. Translating it yields CASSFRDEAFF.